These T cell receptor beta chains were read from a single sample in a study of preoperative IRX-2 immunotherapy in early breast cancer. The protocol was immunoSEQ multiplex PCR, while the TCRdb copy is restricted to in-frame clones and leaves out a portion. The data contain roughly 2,500 clones, around 76% of them singletons. The sequencing used tumor tissue, collected before IRX-2 immunotherapy. The receptors were sampled from a human donor with breast cancer. Each CDR3 is given with its conserved first and last residue. Each record gives: CDR3 protein, CDR3 DNA, V gene, D gene, J gene, clone size. The D gene is left open where the match is weak. A row's size may be missing; if present it is once, few, many or a size class.

cdr3_aa: CAWSDGAPGGLHQETQYF
cdr3_nt: TGTGCCTGGAGTGATGGGGCCCCAGGGGGCTTACACCAAGAGACCCAGTACTTC
v_call: TRBV30
d_call: TRBD1
j_call: TRBJ2-5
clone_size: -

cdr3_aa: CASSFGGGSTDTQYF
cdr3_nt: TGTGCCAGCAGCTTTGGCGGGGGGAGCACAGATACGCAGTATTTT
v_call: TRBV11-3
d_call: TRBD2
j_call: TRBJ2-3
clone_size: -

cdr3_aa: CASSLGRGEETQYF
cdr3_nt: TGCGCCAGCAGCTTGGGAAGGGGCGAAGAGACCCAGTACTTC
v_call: TRBV5-1
d_call: -
j_call: TRBJ2-5
clone_size: -

cdr3_aa: CAWSSEIGYEQYF
cdr3_nt: TGTGCCTGGAGTTCCGAGATTGGATACGAGCAGTACTTC
v_call: TRBV30
d_call: -
j_call: TRBJ2-7
clone_size: -

cdr3_aa: CASSATTDTQYF
cdr3_nt: TGCGCCAGCAGTGCGACAACAGATACGCAGTATTTT
v_call: TRBV10-2
d_call: -
j_call: TRBJ2-3
clone_size: -

cdr3_aa: CASGESTDTQYF
cdr3_nt: TGTGCCAGCGGGGAGAGCACAGATACGCAGTATTTT
v_call: TRBV12-5
d_call: TRBD2
j_call: TRBJ2-3
clone_size: -

cdr3_aa: CASGLGGSSGKETQYF
cdr3_nt: TGTGCTAGTGGTTTGGGAGGGTCTAGCGGAAAAGAGACCCAGTACTTC
v_call: TRBV12-5
d_call: TRBD2
j_call: TRBJ2-5
clone_size: -

cdr3_aa: CASGTFQETQYF
cdr3_nt: TGTGCCAGCGGGACTTTCCAAGAGACCCAGTACTTC
v_call: TRBV6-8
d_call: -
j_call: TRBJ2-5
clone_size: -

cdr3_aa: CASRSGRNHQPQHF
cdr3_nt: TGTGCCAGTAGAAGTGGACGGAACCATCAGCCCCAGCATTTT
v_call: TRBV19
d_call: -
j_call: TRBJ1-5
clone_size: -

cdr3_aa: CAWSRTAPNSPLHF
cdr3_nt: TGTGCCTGGAGTCGGACAGCTCCGAATTCACCCCTCCACTTT
v_call: TRBV30
d_call: -
j_call: TRBJ1-6
clone_size: -

cdr3_aa: CASSEFPPGEETQYF
cdr3_nt: TGTGCCAGCAGTGAATTTCCGCCTGGGGAAGAGACCCAGTACTTC
v_call: TRBV6-7
d_call: -
j_call: TRBJ2-5
clone_size: once

cdr3_aa: CASSPEIWNTEAFF
cdr3_nt: TGTGCCAGCAGCCCGGAGATCTGGAACACTGAAGCTTTCTTT
v_call: TRBV14
d_call: -
j_call: TRBJ1-1
clone_size: -

cdr3_aa: CASSPGNRGLSNQPQHF
cdr3_nt: TGTGCCAGCTCACCAGGAAACAGGGGGCTTAGCAATCAGCCCCAGCATTTT
v_call: TRBV18
d_call: TRBD1
j_call: TRBJ1-5
clone_size: -

cdr3_aa: CASSGQPTNTGELFF
cdr3_nt: TGCGCCAGCAGCGGACAGCCTACCAACACCGGGGAGCTGTTTTTT
v_call: TRBV5-1
d_call: -
j_call: TRBJ2-2
clone_size: once